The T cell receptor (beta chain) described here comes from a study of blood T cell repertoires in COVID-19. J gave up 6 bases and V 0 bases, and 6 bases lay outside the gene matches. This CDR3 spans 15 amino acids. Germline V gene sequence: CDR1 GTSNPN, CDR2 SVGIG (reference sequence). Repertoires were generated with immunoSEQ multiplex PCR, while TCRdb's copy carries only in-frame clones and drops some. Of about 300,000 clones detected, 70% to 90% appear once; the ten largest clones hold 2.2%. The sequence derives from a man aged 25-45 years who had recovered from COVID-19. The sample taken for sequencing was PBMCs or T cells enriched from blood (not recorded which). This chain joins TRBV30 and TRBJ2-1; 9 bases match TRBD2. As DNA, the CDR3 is TGTGCCTGGAGTGTATCCCTAGCGGGGTCCAATGAGCAGTTCTTC. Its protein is CAWSVSLAGSNEQFF.